Shown below are 21 T cell receptor beta chains from a single sample sequenced in a study of T cell responses to AZD1222 COVID-19 vaccine. Produced via immunoSEQ multiplex PCR; TCRdb's table is partial and in-frame only. Among fewer than 110,000 clones, about 90% were seen once, and the ten largest hold about 20%. The material was peripheral blood, obtained on day 0 of AZD1222 vaccination. These receptors all come from an adult in good health.

CDR3 DNA sequence: TGCGCCAGCAGCCAAGACCCAGCGGGGAGCTCCTACGAGCAGTACTTC. It codes for CASSQDPAGSSYEQYF. The chain carries TRBV4-1 and TRBJ2-7; 7 bases align to TRBD2. The V segment lost 0 bases and the J segment 0 bases; nucleotides outside the gene matches: 5. This CDR3 contains 16 residues. The germline gives CDR1 MGHRA, CDR2 YSYEKL.

The CDR3: CASSSSTGGSEQFF. The CDR3 DNA follows: TGTGCCAGCAGTTCCTCGACAGGGGGCAGTGAGCAGTTCTTC. The chain is built from TRBV6-5 and TRBJ2-1; 10 bases align to TRBD1. With 4 bases clipped from V and 9 bases from J, the junction kept 6 bases outside the gene matches. In germline, CDR1 is MNHEY, CDR2 SVGAGI. The CDR3 length is 14 residues.

V gene TRBV18 combines with J gene TRBJ2-1, with 11 bases aligning to TRBD1. CDR1 KGHSH and CDR2 LQKENI come from the germline V gene. With 3 bases clipped from V and 8 bases from J, the junction kept 15 bases outside the gene matches. The CDR3 sequence is 18 residues long. CDR3 in DNA: TGTGCCAGCTCACCTTGGACAGGGGGCTTAAGGGGCAGGGATGAGCAGTTCTTC. Amino acids: CASSPWTGGLRGRDEQFF.

The chain is built from TRBV7-9 and TRBJ2-7; D remains ambiguous. V lost 0 bases and J lost 2, with 5 bases in between. Germline CDR1 reads SEHNR; CDR2 reads FQNEAQ (reference sequence). The CDR3 runs to 13 residues. Here the CDR3 DNA reads TGTGCCAGCAGCTTAGCGACGACCTACGAGCAGTACTTC. Protein: CASSLATTYEQYF. Full variable domain (rest looked up from reference TRBV7-9 and TRBJ2-7): DTGVSQNPRHKITKRGQNVTFRCDPISEHNRLYWYRQTLGQGPEFLTYFQNEAQLEKSRLLSDRFSAERPKGSFSTLEIQRTEQGDSAMYLCASSLATTYEQYFGPGTRLTVT.

This clone was detected only once. This chain connects TRBV9 to TRBJ2-5, with 13 positions matching TRBD2. The V segment lost 3 bases and the J segment 2 bases; nucleotides outside the gene matches: 4. The germline V gene has CDR1 SGDLS and CDR2 YYNGEE. The CDR3 covers 16 residues. The CDR3 spells CASSGGTSGVQETQYF. CDR3 nucleotides: TGTGCCAGCAGCGGGGGGACTAGCGGGGTACAAGAGACCCAGTACTTC.

This rearrangement joins TRBV5-1 to TRBJ2-5, with D possibly matching TRBD1 (6 bases). The CDR3 contains 17 residues. The germline V gene has CDR1 SGHRS and CDR2 YFSETQ. The V end was cut by 1 base, the J end by 5 bases, with 21 bases between. The CDR3 DNA reads TGCGCCAGCAGCTTGAGACGCACTACAGGGTCGGAGGAGACCCAGTACTTC. Protein: CASSLRRTTGSEETQYF.

The J gene is TRBJ2-7, the V gene TRBV4-1; 11 bases agree with TRBD2. The CDR3 length is 18 residues. CDR1 is MGHRA, CDR2 YSYEKL, per germline. The J segment lost 3 bases and the V segment lost 0 bases, leaving 10 bases of the junction unmatched. The CDR3 spells CASSQDFSSGGPVYEQYF. The CDR3 DNA follows: TGCGCCAGCAGCCAAGACTTTTCTAGCGGGGGGCCGGTCTACGAGCAGTACTTC.

The chain joins TRBV4-3 to TRBJ1-5; the D gene is possibly TRBD1 (5 bases). From germline, CDR1 is LGHNA and CDR2 YSLEER. Trimming removed 4 bases from V and 3 bases from J, with 10 bases in between. The CDR3 runs to 14 residues. For the CDR3, the DNA is TGCGCCAGCAGCCTAGACAGCCTCAATCAGCCCCAGCATTTT. Its protein product is CASSLDSLNQPQHF.

Only one count was recorded for this clone. CDR3 region: CATGVGALTGELFF. CDR3 DNA sequence: TGTGCCACCGGAGTAGGGGCCCTCACCGGGGAGCTGTTTTTT. The chain combines TRBV10-3 with TRBJ2-2; D is perhaps TRBD1 (5 bases). Between the trimmed V and J ends, which lost 10 bases and 4 bases, there was a span of 16 bases. The CDR3 length is 14 residues. CDR1 is ENHRY, CDR2 SYGVKD, per germline.

The chain couples TRBV5-4 to TRBJ2-3, with 7 bases aligning to TRBD2. Per germline, CDR1 SGHNT and CDR2 YYREEE (reference sequence). J lost 3 bases, V lost 5 bases, and 12 bases had no gene match. This CDR3 is 16 amino acids long. The chain's CDR3 is CASRELGRDKTDTQYF. The CDR3 nucleotides are TGTGCCAGCAGGGAGCTGGGGAGGGATAAGACAGATACGCAGTATTTT. The full variable domain, in which reference TRBV5-4 and TRBJ2-3 provide the parts outside the CDR3, is ETGVTQSPTHLIKTRGQQVTLRCSSQSGHNTVSWYQQALGQGPQFIFQYYREEENGRGNFPPRFSGLQFPNYSSELNVNALELDDSALYLCASRELGRDKTDTQYFGPGTRLTVL.

J is TRBJ1-2 and V is TRBV24-1; 9 positions agree with TRBD1. Germline V gives CDR1 KGHDR, CDR2 SFDVKD. Unmatched junction bases numbered 2, after V lost 4 bases and J lost 6 bases. The CDR3 runs to 13 residues. CDR3 bases: TGTGCCACCAGTGACCGGACAGGGGATGGCTACACCTTC. Translated: CATSDRTGDGYTF.

The chain links TRBV3-1 (or the pseudogene TRBV3-2) to TRBJ1-3; tentatively, D is TRBD1 (5 bases). With 6 bases removed from V and 2 bases from J, the gap between germline ends came to 14 bases. The CDR3 loop spans 15 amino acids. Per the germline V gene, CDR1 is LGHDT and CDR2 is YNNKEL (reference sequence). The CDR3, as DNA: TGTGCCAGCAGAGCCGAGCGGGGGGCTGGAAACACCATATATTTT. Translating it yields CASRAERGAGNTIYF.

This clone has a single count. The chain employs TRBV6-5 and TRBJ1-2; the match to TRBD1 covers 7 bases. The CDR3 covers 14 residues. CDR1 and CDR2 from the germline V gene are MNHEY and SVGAGI. The V and J ends lost 7 bases and 5 bases, in that order; junction bases with no gene match: 10. CDR3 amino acids: CASIEDRLRYGYTF. DNA of the CDR3: TGTGCCAGCATCGAGGACAGGTTGCGGTATGGCTACACCTTC.

Notes on this clone: Other DNA sequences in the same sample also yield this CDR3. The chain employs TRBV6-5 and TRBJ1-2, with a possible D match to TRBD1 (5 bases). The CDR3 has 13 amino acids. The germline gives CDR1 MNHEY, CDR2 SVGAGI. Trimming took 0 bases from V and 5 from J, leaving 7 bases between them. The CDR3 is CASSYSPGYGYTF. The CDR3 DNA sequence: TGTGCCAGCAGTTACTCGCCAGGGTATGGCTACACCTTC.

The CDR3 is CAIREDSADTQYF. The CDR3 DNA follows: TGTGCCATCAGAGAGGACAGTGCAGATACGCAGTATTTT. The chain joins TRBV10-3 to TRBJ2-3; D is possibly TRBD1 (6 bases). CDR1 is ENHRY and CDR2 is SYGVKD in the germline V gene. The CDR3 contains 13 residues. Trimming took off 6 bases at V and 4 bases at J, with 11 bases between the two ends.

This sequence joins TRBV9 and TRBJ2-6; D call uncertain. Germline V CDR1 and CDR2: SGDLS, YYNGEE. The CDR3 contains 15 residues. V gave up 4 bases and J gave up 7 bases, with 15 bases separating them. The CDR3 protein is CASSPRSEGANVLTF. For the CDR3, the DNA is TGTGCCAGCAGCCCCCGGTCGGAAGGAGCCAACGTCCTGACTTTC. Variable domain in full (rest from reference TRBV9 and TRBJ2-6): DSGVTQTPKHLITATGQRVTLRCSPRSGDLSVYWYQQSLDQGLQFLIQYYNGEERAKGNILERFSAQQFPDLHSELNLSSLELGDSALYFCASSPRSEGANVLTFGAGSRLTVL.

The V and J genes are TRBV6-5 and TRBJ2-2, with D uncertain. The CDR3 has 15 amino acids. Trimming took 2 bases from V and 5 from J, leaving 12 bases between them. Germline values: CDR1 MNHEY, CDR2 SVGAGI. The CDR3 nucleotides are TGTGCCAGCAGTTACGAAACAGTCCCTACCGGGGAGCTGTTTTTT. Protein: CASSYETVPTGELFF.

The genes are TRBV4-1 and TRBJ1-6; the D is unclear. Trimming stripped 0 bases from V and 7 bases from J, with 13 bases between. From germline, CDR1 is MGHRA and CDR2 YSYEKL. This CDR3 has 16 amino acids. CDR3 sequence reads: CASSQEKGIRNSPLHF. The DNA for the CDR3 is TGCGCCAGCAGCCAAGAAAAAGGAATCAGAAATTCACCCCTCCACTTT.

The chain carries TRBV4-3 and TRBJ1-3; D perhaps matches TRBD1 (5 bases). This CDR3 has 18 amino acids. The germline gives CDR1 LGHNA, CDR2 YSLEER. Trimming cost V 1 base and J 4 bases, with 20 bases left between them. The CDR3 region is CASSQGYGLSRVGNTIYF. CDR3 DNA sequence: TGCGCCAGCAGCCAAGGTTACGGGCTGAGCAGGGTGGGAAACACCATATATTTT.

The chain combines TRBV20-1 with TRBJ1-2; possibly TRBD1 for D (5 bases). Germline V gives CDR1 DFQATT, CDR2 SNEGSKA (reference sequence). V gave up 6 bases and J gave up 11 bases, with 16 bases separating them. There are 11 residues in the CDR3. In DNA form, the CDR3 reads TGCAGTGCACTCAGGGACGTCTATTACACCTTC. As protein: CSALRDVYYTF.

This CDR3 is CSVEGEGHYEQYF. The CDR3 DNA follows: TGCAGCGTTGAGGGGGAGGGACACTACGAGCAGTACTTC. V gene TRBV29-1 combines with J gene TRBJ2-7; a weak D match, TRBD2 (7 bases). The V and J ends lost 3 bases and 3 bases respectively, with 12 bases between them. The germline CDR1 and CDR2 sequences are SQVTM and ANQGSEA. There are 13 residues in the CDR3.